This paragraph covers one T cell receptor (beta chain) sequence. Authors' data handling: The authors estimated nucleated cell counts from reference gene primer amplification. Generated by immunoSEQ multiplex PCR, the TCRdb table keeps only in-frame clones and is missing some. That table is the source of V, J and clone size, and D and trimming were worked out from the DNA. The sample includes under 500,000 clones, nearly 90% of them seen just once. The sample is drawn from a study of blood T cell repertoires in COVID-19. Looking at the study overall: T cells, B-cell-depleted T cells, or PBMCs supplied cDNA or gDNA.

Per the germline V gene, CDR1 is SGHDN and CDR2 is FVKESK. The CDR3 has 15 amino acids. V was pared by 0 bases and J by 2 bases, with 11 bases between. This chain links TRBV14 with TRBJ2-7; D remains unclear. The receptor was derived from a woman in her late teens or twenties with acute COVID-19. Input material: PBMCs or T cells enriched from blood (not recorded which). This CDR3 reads CASSQDRYSPYEQYF. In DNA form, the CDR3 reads TGTGCCAGCAGCCAAGATCGTTACAGCCCCTACGAGCAGTACTTC.